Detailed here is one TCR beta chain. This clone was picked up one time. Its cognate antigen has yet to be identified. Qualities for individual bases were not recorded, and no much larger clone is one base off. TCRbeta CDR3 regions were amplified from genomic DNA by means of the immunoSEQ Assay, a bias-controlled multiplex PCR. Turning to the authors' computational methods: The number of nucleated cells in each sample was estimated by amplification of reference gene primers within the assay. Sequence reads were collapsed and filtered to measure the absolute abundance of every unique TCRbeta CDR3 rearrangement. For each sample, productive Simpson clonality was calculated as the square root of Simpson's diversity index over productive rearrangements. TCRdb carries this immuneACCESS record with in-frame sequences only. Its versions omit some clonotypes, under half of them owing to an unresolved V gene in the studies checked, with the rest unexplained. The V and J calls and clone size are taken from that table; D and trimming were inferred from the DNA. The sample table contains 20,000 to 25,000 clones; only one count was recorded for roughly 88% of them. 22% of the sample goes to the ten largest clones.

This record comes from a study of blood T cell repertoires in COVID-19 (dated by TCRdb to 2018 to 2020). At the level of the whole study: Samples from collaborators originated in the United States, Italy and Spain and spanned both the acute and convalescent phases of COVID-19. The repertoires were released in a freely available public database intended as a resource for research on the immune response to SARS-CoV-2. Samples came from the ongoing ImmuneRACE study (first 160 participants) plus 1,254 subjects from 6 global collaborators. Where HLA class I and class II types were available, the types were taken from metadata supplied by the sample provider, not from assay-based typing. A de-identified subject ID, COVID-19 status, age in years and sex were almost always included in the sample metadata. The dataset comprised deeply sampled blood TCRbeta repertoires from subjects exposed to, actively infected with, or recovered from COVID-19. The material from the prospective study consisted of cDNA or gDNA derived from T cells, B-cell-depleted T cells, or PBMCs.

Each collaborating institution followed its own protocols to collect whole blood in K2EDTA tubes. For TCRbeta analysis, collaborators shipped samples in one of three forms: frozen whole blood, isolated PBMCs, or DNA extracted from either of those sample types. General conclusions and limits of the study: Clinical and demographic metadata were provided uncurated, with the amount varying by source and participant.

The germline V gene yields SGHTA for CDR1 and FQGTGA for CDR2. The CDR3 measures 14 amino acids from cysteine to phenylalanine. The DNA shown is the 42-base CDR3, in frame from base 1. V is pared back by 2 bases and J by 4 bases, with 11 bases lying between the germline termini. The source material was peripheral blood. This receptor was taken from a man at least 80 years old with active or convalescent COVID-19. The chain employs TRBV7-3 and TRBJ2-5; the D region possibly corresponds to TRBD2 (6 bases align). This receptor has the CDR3 CASSLRGGGETQYF. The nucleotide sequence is TGTGCCAGCAGCTTACGGGGAGGTGGAGAGACCCAGTACTTC.